These T cell receptor beta chains were read from a single sample in a study of OX40 agonist ivuxolimab in advanced cancers. Repertoires were generated with immunoSEQ multiplex PCR, while TCRdb's copy carries only in-frame clones and drops some. The sample includes 75,000 to 100,000 clones, roughly 89% of them seen just once. The material sequenced was CD4+ or CD8+ T cells sorted from blood, taken in a trial of the OX40 agonist ivuxolimab. The receptor set was obtained from an adult with an advanced solid tumor such as melanoma, head and neck, liver or kidney cancer. Each CDR3 is given with its conserved first and last residue. Each record gives: CDR3 protein, CDR3 DNA, J gene, clone size, V gene, D gene. D genes are given only for firm matches. Rows give clone size only sometimes, using once, few, many, or a class for an expanded clone.

CDR3aa: CASSVGLHAPETQYF
CDR3nt: TGTGCCAGTAGTGTGGGACTCCACGCTCCTGAGACCCAGTACTTC
j_gene: TRBJ2-5
abundance: .
v_gene: TRBV19
d_gene: .

CDR3aa: CASSFRYEQYF
CDR3nt: TGTGCCAGCAGTTTCCGTTACGAGCAGTACTTC
j_gene: TRBJ2-7
abundance: few
v_gene: TRBV28
d_gene: .

CDR3aa: CASSGTRSGAQYF
CDR3nt: TGTGCCAGCAGCGGGACTAGATCTGGCGCGCAGTATTTT
j_gene: TRBJ2-3
abundance: .
v_gene: TRBV9
d_gene: TRBD2

CDR3aa: CASSQRDRGEQYF
CDR3nt: TGTGCCAGTAGTCAGCGGGACCGTGGGGAGCAGTACTTC
j_gene: TRBJ2-7
abundance: .
v_gene: TRBV19
d_gene: TRBD2

CDR3aa: CASSLGLWGTGLLRPQHF
CDR3nt: TGTGCCAGCAGTTTAGGTCTTTGGGGGACAGGCCTCCTCCGGCCCCAGCATTTT
j_gene: TRBJ1-5
abundance: .
v_gene: TRBV27
d_gene: TRBD1

CDR3aa: CASSIDRGTYGYTF
CDR3nt: TGTGCCAGTAGTATCGACAGGGGGACGTATGGCTACACCTTC
j_gene: TRBJ1-2
abundance: .
v_gene: TRBV19
d_gene: TRBD1

CDR3aa: CASSLLAGRELFF
CDR3nt: TGCGCCAGCAGCTTATTAGCAGGCAGGGAGCTGTTTTTT
j_gene: TRBJ2-2
abundance: .
v_gene: TRBV5-1
d_gene: .

CDR3aa: CASSRDYRGEGGQYTEAFF
CDR3nt: TGTGCCAGCAGCCGGGATTACCGTGGGGAGGGAGGGCAGTACACTGAAGCTTTCTTT
j_gene: TRBJ1-1
abundance: .
v_gene: TRBV5-5
d_gene: .

CDR3aa: CASSQNLRDRGDQETQYF
CDR3nt: TGTGCCAGCAGCCAAAACCTCCGGGACAGGGGGGACCAAGAGACCCAGTACTTC
j_gene: TRBJ2-5
abundance: .
v_gene: TRBV4-2
d_gene: TRBD1

CDR3aa: CASSLRRVGLSYEQYF
CDR3nt: TGTGCCAGCAGCTTACGCAGGGTAGGACTCTCCTACGAGCAGTACTTC
j_gene: TRBJ2-7
abundance: .
v_gene: TRBV7-2
d_gene: .

CDR3aa: CASSLAAPGTSGTRPDQETQYF
CDR3nt: TGTGCTAGCAGCTTAGCGGCGCCTGGGACTAGCGGGACGAGACCCGACCAAGAGACCCAGTACTTC
j_gene: TRBJ2-5
abundance: .
v_gene: TRBV7-7
d_gene: TRBD2

CDR3aa: CASSDGSSNEQYF
CDR3nt: TGTGCCAGCAGCGACGGTTCCAGCAACGAGCAGTACTTC
j_gene: TRBJ2-7
abundance: .
v_gene: TRBV6-5
d_gene: .

CDR3aa: CASSLAGYSTGELFF
CDR3nt: TGTGCCAGCAGCTTAGCCGGGTATAGCACCGGGGAGCTGTTTTTT
j_gene: TRBJ2-2
abundance: .
v_gene: TRBV11-2
d_gene: .

CDR3aa: CASSLWAANTEAFF
CDR3nt: TGTGCCAGCAGCTTATGGGCAGCTAACACTGAAGCTTTCTTT
j_gene: TRBJ1-1
abundance: .
v_gene: TRBV7-2
d_gene: .

CDR3aa: CASSKFPVGQSRANVLTF
CDR3nt: TGTGCCAGCAGCAAGTTTCCTGTAGGACAAAGTCGGGCCAACGTCCTGACTTTC
j_gene: TRBJ2-6
abundance: .
v_gene: TRBV12-1
d_gene: .

CDR3aa: CASSVEGWGTEAFF
CDR3nt: TGTGCCAGCAGCGTAGAAGGTTGGGGCACTGAAGCTTTCTTT
j_gene: TRBJ1-1
abundance: .
v_gene: TRBV9
d_gene: .

CDR3aa: CASSPEGSTDTQYF
CDR3nt: TGTGCCAGCAGCCCGGAGGGGAGCACAGATACGCAGTATTTT
j_gene: TRBJ2-3
abundance: .
v_gene: TRBV25-1
d_gene: .

CDR3aa: CASSLGAGASHQYF
CDR3nt: TGTGCCAGCAGCTTAGGTGCGGGAGCCTCCCACCAGTACTTC
j_gene: TRBJ2-7
abundance: .
v_gene: TRBV7-3
d_gene: TRBD2

CDR3aa: CASSLMSPTGGITTSNTEAFF
CDR3nt: TGTGCCAGCAGTTTAATGAGCCCGACAGGGGGTATCACCACTTCTAACACTGAAGCTTTCTTT
j_gene: TRBJ1-1
abundance: .
v_gene: TRBV28
d_gene: TRBD1

CDR3aa: CSVGGEFEQYF
CDR3nt: TGCAGCGTTGGGGGAGAGTTCGAGCAGTACTTC
j_gene: TRBJ2-7
abundance: .
v_gene: TRBV29-1
d_gene: .

CDR3aa: CASSPDSYGVQYF
CDR3nt: TGTGCCAGCAGCCCGGACAGTTATGGAGTGCAGTACTTC
j_gene: TRBJ2-7
abundance: .
v_gene: TRBV7-8
d_gene: .

CDR3aa: CASSSSSGYTF
CDR3nt: TGTGCCAGCAGCTCATCGAGTGGCTACACCTTC
j_gene: TRBJ1-2
abundance: .
v_gene: TRBV5-5
d_gene: .

CDR3aa: CASSPGQGARTGELFF
CDR3nt: TGTGCCAGCAGCCCGGGGCAGGGGGCGCGCACCGGGGAGCTGTTTTTT
j_gene: TRBJ2-2
abundance: .
v_gene: TRBV9
d_gene: TRBD1

CDR3aa: CASSFNDRVRGYTF
CDR3nt: TGTGCCAGCAGTTTTAACGACAGGGTTCGTGGCTACACCTTC
j_gene: TRBJ1-2
abundance: .
v_gene: TRBV7-9
d_gene: TRBD1

CDR3aa: CASSQDPPDRGLRNTIYF
CDR3nt: TGCGCCAGCAGCCAAGATCCCCCGGACAGAGGCTTGAGAAACACCATATATTTT
j_gene: TRBJ1-3
abundance: .
v_gene: TRBV4-3
d_gene: .

CDR3aa: CASSGRGYEQYF
CDR3nt: TGTGCCAGCAGCGGACGGGGCTACGAGCAGTACTTC
j_gene: TRBJ2-7
abundance: once
v_gene: TRBV11-3
d_gene: .

CDR3aa: CASSPQSHSGNTIYF
CDR3nt: TGTGCCAGTTCTCCGCAGTCTCACTCTGGAAACACCATATATTTT
j_gene: TRBJ1-3
abundance: .
v_gene: TRBV19
d_gene: .